Below, 2 T cell receptor beta chains from the same sample are listed, as sequenced in a study of monozygotic twins with inflammatory bowel disease. With the 5' RACE reads reprocessed, TCRdb shows one record per CDR3 protein and no DNA. The sample has fewer than 550,000 distinct CDR3 sequences. Sequencing was performed on blood. These receptors were taken from a human donor with ulcerative colitis or Crohn's disease, or a healthy co-twin of an affected twin (not recorded which).

V is TRBV5-1 and J is TRBJ2-3; TCRdb returns TRBD1, unconfirmable since there is no DNA. The CDR3 contains 15 residues. Germline V gene data show CDR1 as SGHRS and CDR2 as YFSETQ. The CDR3 spells CASSLTTVYTDTQYF.

The rearrangement joins TRBV6-5 to TRBJ2-7; TCRdb names TRBD1, which stays unverified in the absence of DNA. CDR3 length: 15 residues. Per the germline V gene, CDR1 is MNHEY and CDR2 is SVGAGI. CDR3 sequence reads: CASSSGQVRDYEQYF.